The following is a T cell receptor (beta chain) sequence with its context. The sample is drawn from a study of shared clonotypes between healthy human individuals. TCRdb keeps only in-frame clones here, not all; method: immunoSEQ multiplex PCR. This sample has hundreds of thousands of clones, with around 67% found just once. J was trimmed by 11 bases and V by 6 bases; bases with no gene match: 14. Germline CDR1 and CDR2: MDHEN and SYDVKM. This CDR3 contains 15 residues. This receptor was obtained from a woman aged 25 to 45 in good health. Sequenced input: memory CD4+ T cells sorted from blood. Subset given: CD45RA-negative fraction. This chain joins TRBV28 and TRBJ1-5, with 9 bases matching TRBD1. Here the CDR3 reads CASRSRDRVLESQHF. CDR3 nucleotide sequence: TGTGCCAGCAGGTCCCGGGACAGGGTTCTTGAGTCCCAGCATTTT.